Presented here are 32 T cell receptor beta chains from one specimen sequenced in a study of T cell responses to AZD1222 COVID-19 vaccine. Data came from immunoSEQ multiplex PCR; TCRdb stores just in-frame clones and leaves some out. The data contain about 140,000 clones, around 91% of them singletons. The sequences come from peripheral blood, collected 28 days after the second AZD1222 dose. The receptors derive from an adult who received the AZD1222 COVID-19 vaccine.

V is TRBV14 and J is TRBJ2-5; D unresolved. The length of the CDR3 is 13 residues. The germline CDR1 and CDR2 sequences are SGHDN and FVKESK. Trimming cost V 3 bases and J 5 bases, with 10 bases left between them. CDR3 nucleotides: TGTGCCAGCAGCCAGAAGGATTGGGAGACCCAGTACTTC. Its translation is CASSQKDWETQYF. The whole variable domain, remainder taken from reference TRBV14 and TRBJ2-5, is EAGVTQFPSHSVIEKGQTVTLRCDPISGHDNLYWYRRVMGKEIKFLLHFVKESKQDESGMPNNRFLAERTGGTYSTLKVQPAELEDSGVYFCASSQKDWETQYFGPGTRLLVL.

The J gene is TRBJ1-1, the V gene TRBV18; D remains unclear. Germline V CDR1 and CDR2: KGHSH, LQKENI. The CDR3 covers 14 residues. The V end was cut by 3 bases, the J end by 1 base, with 9 bases between. CDR3 bases: TGTGCCAGCTCACCGGGCAGTCGGAACACTGAAGCTTTCTTT. Translating gives CASSPGSRNTEAFF.

CDR3 sequence reads: CASSEYFPERTGELFF. In nucleotides, the CDR3 is TGTGCCAGCAGTGAATATTTTCCGGAGAGAACCGGGGAGCTGTTTTTT. The chain carries TRBV25-1 and TRBJ2-2; unclear D gene. V shed 0 bases and J shed 5 bases, with 13 bases lying between them. CDR3 size: 16 residues. Germline values: CDR1 MGHDK, CDR2 SYGVNS.

V usage is TRBV7-9 and J usage is TRBJ2-6; D gene uncertain. V dropped 1 base and J dropped 10 bases, with 17 bases sitting between them. There are 16 residues in the CDR3. Germline CDR1 SEHNR, CDR2 FQNEAQ (reference sequence). Here the CDR3 reads CASSLVDILRENVLTF. CDR3 coding DNA: TGTGCCAGCAGCTTAGTCGATATTCTGAGAGAAAACGTCCTGACTTTC.

The chain joins TRBV6-5 to TRBJ1-4, with D uncertain. The CDR3 sequence is 12 residues long. V lost 6 bases and J lost 7, with 9 bases in between. Germline CDR1 is MNHEY and CDR2 is SVGAGI. The CDR3 loop is CASRAEGEKLFF. The CDR3 DNA sequence: TGTGCCAGCAGAGCCGAGGGTGAAAAACTGTTTTTT.

This clone was observed a single time. The chain recombines TRBV4-1 with TRBJ2-3; D is perhaps TRBD1 or TRBD2 (5 bases each). The CDR3 has 17 residues. Germline assignment: CDR1 MGHRA and CDR2 YSYEKL. Deletions cut 8 bases from V and 3 bases from J, with 24 bases between. The CDR3 loop is CASPQSWDDRETDTQYF. CDR3 DNA: TGCGCCAGCCCCCAGAGTTGGGACGACCGTGAGACAGATACGCAGTATTTT.

With respect to this clone: The junction departs from the called germline gene at one end, perhaps through a read error. The J gene is TRBJ2-3, the V gene TRBV13, with unresolved D. The CDR3 covers 11 residues. The germline V gene has CDR1 PRHDT and CDR2 FYEKMQ (reference sequence). The CDR3 region is CASRLADTQYF. In nucleotides, the CDR3 is TGTGCCAGCAGGTTAGCAGATACGCAGTATTTT. Based on the CDR3 plus reference TRBV13 and TRBJ2-3, the full variable domain is AAGVIQSPRHLIKEKRETATLKCYPIPRHDTVYWYQQGPGQDPQFLISFYEKMQSDKGSIPDRFSAQQFSDYHSELNMSSLELGDSALYFCASRLADTQYFGPGTRLTVL.

V and J are TRBV28 and TRBJ2-5; 7 bases are shared with TRBD1. The CDR3 covers 16 residues. V shed 4 bases and J 4 bases; nucleotides not matched to a gene: 12. Germline V gene lookup returns CDR1 MDHEN and CDR2 SYDVKM. CDR3 in DNA: TGTGCCAGCAGTTCGGTACAGGGGTTGGGGAGAGAGACCCAGTACTTC. This gives the protein CASSSVQGLGRETQYF. Complete variable domain (other parts from reference TRBV28 and TRBJ2-5): DVKVTQSSRYLVKRTGEKVFLECVQDMDHENMFWYRQDPGLGLRLIYFSYDVKMKEKGDIPEGYSVSREKKERFSLILESASTNQTSMYLCASSSVQGLGRETQYFGPGTRLLVL.

The chain uses TRBV19 and TRBJ1-1; D call uncertain. V was cut by 1 base and J by 1 base, with 4 bases left in between. The CDR3 consists of 13 residues. Germline CDR1 LNHDA, CDR2 SQIVND (reference sequence). The CDR3 region has the DNA TGTGCCAGTAGTATAGTTTCGAACACTGAAGCTTTCTTT. It is translated as CASSIVSNTEAFF.

The chain joins TRBV25-1 to TRBJ1-6; D not certain. The CDR3 has 10 residues. Germline-derived CDR1 and CDR2 are MGHDK and SYGVNS. Trimming took 8 bases from V and 6 from J, leaving 2 bases between them. In nucleotides, the CDR3 is TGTGCCAGCGGTAATTCACCCCTCCACTTT. It is translated as CASGNSPLHF.

V gene TRBV5-4 combines with J gene TRBJ1-2; no clear D. Between the trimmed V and J ends, which lost 4 bases and 4 bases, there was a span of 5 bases. This CDR3 is 11 amino acids long. Germline CDR1 is SGHNT and CDR2 is YYREEE (reference sequence). The CDR3 nucleotides are TGTGCCAGCAGCAAGGGCTATGGCTACACCTTC. It encodes CASSKGYGYTF.

The chain employs TRBV14 and TRBJ1-5; D is ambiguous. V was cut by 1 base and J by 9 bases, with 10 bases left in between. Germline V gene sequence: CDR1 SGHDN, CDR2 FVKESK. CDR3 length: 13 residues. DNA of the CDR3: TGTGCCAGCAGCCAAGTAGTGAATGGGCCCCAGCATTTT. Translation: CASSQVVNGPQHF.

Sample share makes this clone medium-sized (0.01 to 0.1%). This chain uses TRBV24-1 with TRBJ2-5; weak D call: TRBD1 (5 bases). The CDR3 is made up of 17 amino acids. V was pared by 8 bases and J by 4 bases, with 25 bases between. Per germline, CDR1 KGHDR and CDR2 SFDVKD. The CDR3 spells CATNPGPPGYQSETQYF. For the CDR3, the DNA is TGTGCCACCAACCCTGGGCCTCCAGGGTATCAGTCAGAGACCCAGTACTTC.

The chain employs TRBV27 and TRBJ2-7; D unresolved. Germline lookup yields CDR1 MNHEY and CDR2 SMNVEV (reference sequence). V was pared by 6 bases and J by 0 bases, with 12 bases between. The length of the CDR3 is 14 residues. The CDR3 sequence is CASSPPWSSYEQYF. CDR3 bases: TGTGCCAGCAGCCCGCCTTGGAGCTCCTACGAGCAGTACTTC.

This clone is judged medium-sized. Here the CDR3 DNA reads TGCAGCGGAGACAGGGCCGAGAGCACTGAAGCTTTCTTT. It codes for CSGDRAESTEAFF. The J gene is TRBJ1-1, the V gene TRBV29-1; 7 positions agree with TRBD1. The CDR3 is 13 residues long. V lost 7 bases to trimming and J lost 4 bases; unmatched junction nucleotides: 9. Looked up from germline, CDR1 is SQVTM and CDR2 is ANQGSEA.

The V and J genes are TRBV5-6 and TRBJ1-2; D is unclear. Germline CDR1 reads SGHDT; CDR2 reads YYEEEE. The CDR3 has 15 residues. V lost 2 bases and J 5 bases, leaving 16 bases between the germline ends. CDR3 in amino acids: CASSFYEGSTYGYTF. CDR3 DNA sequence: TGTGCCAGCAGCTTTTATGAGGGTTCTACATATGGCTACACCTTC.

The chain recombines TRBV7-3 with TRBJ1-2; D remains ambiguous. This CDR3 spans 13 amino acids. The germline V and J ends were trimmed by 2 bases and 4 bases, with 8 bases remaining between them. The germline V gene has CDR1 SGHTA and CDR2 FQGTGA. CDR3 nucleotide sequence: TGTGCCAGCAGCTTAGGAGAGTTCTATGGCTACACCTTC. Its protein product is CASSLGEFYGYTF. Full variable domain (remainder filled in from reference TRBV7-3 and TRBJ1-2): GAGVSQTPSNKVTEKGKYVELRCDPISGHTALYWYRQSLGQGPEFLIYFQGTGAADDSGLPNDRFFAVRPEGSVSTLKIQRTERGDSAVYLCASSLGEFYGYTFGSGTRLTVV.

CDR3: CASSPGQAPGNTIYF. CDR3 bases: TGTGCCAGCAGCCCGGGACAGGCGCCGGGAAACACCATATATTTT. The chain links TRBV7-2 to TRBJ1-3; 8 bases are shared with TRBD1. CDR3 length: 15 amino acids. V trimming: 5 bases; J trimming: 4 bases; junction bases outside the gene matches: 7. Germline V gene sequence: CDR1 SGHTA, CDR2 FQGNSA.

The chain carries TRBV9 and TRBJ1-2, with a possible D match to TRBD1 (6 bases). Germline loops: CDR1 SGDLS, CDR2 YYNGEE. V shed 2 bases and J shed 4 bases, with 12 bases lying between them. The CDR3 has 14 amino acids. The CDR3, as DNA: TGTGCCAGCAGCGTTGGAGGGGGGAGCTATGGCTACACCTTC. Protein product: CASSVGGGSYGYTF.

This chain links TRBV19 with TRBJ1-2; D is unresolved. The CDR3 has 14 amino acids. Trimming stripped 9 bases from V and 8 bases from J, with 22 bases between. Germline-derived CDR1 and CDR2 are LNHDA and SQIVND (reference sequence). This CDR3 is CASITPRGGQGYTF. DNA of the CDR3: TGTGCCAGCATTACGCCCCGGGGAGGTCAAGGCTACACCTTC. Full variable domain (missing parts from reference TRBV19 and TRBJ1-2): DGGITQSPKYLFRKEGQNVTLSCEQNLNHDAMYWYRQDPGQGLRLIYYSQIVNDFQKGDIAEGYSVSREKKESFPLTVTSAQKNPTAFYLCASITPRGGQGYTFGSGTRLTVV.

J is TRBJ1-2 and V is TRBV4-3; D unclear. This CDR3 comprises 17 residues. Germline loops: CDR1 LGHNA, CDR2 YSLEER. V was trimmed by 0 bases and J by 5 bases, leaving 19 bases between them. The CDR3 DNA reads TGCGCCAGCAGCCAAGAGGATTTCGGTCAGAATATATATGGCTACACCTTC. Translating it yields CASSQEDFGQNIYGYTF.

V gene TRBV19 combines with J gene TRBJ1-2, with D possibly TRBD1 on 5 matching bases. Trimming left V 8 bases short and J 7 bases short, with 17 bases between. CDR1 and CDR2 from the germline V gene are LNHDA and SQIVND (reference sequence). The CDR3 spans 13 residues. The CDR3: CASLTGQSGGYTF. The CDR3 nucleotides are TGTGCCAGTCTGACGGGGCAATCGGGTGGCTACACCTTC.

DNA for the CDR3: TGTGCCATCAGTGAGCCTACTAGCGGGAGTTCCCACGAGCAGTACTTC. This translates into CAISEPTSGSSHEQYF. The chain recombines TRBV10-3 with TRBJ2-7, with 11 bases lining up with TRBD2. Germline CDR1 reads ENHRY; CDR2 reads SYGVKD. This CDR3 region has 16 residues. Unmatched junction bases numbered 8, after V lost 2 bases and J lost 5 bases.

V is TRBV6-5 and J is TRBJ1-5; D possibly corresponds to TRBD1 (6 bases). This CDR3 has 13 amino acids. CDR1 is MNHEY, CDR2 SVGAGI, per germline. The ends were cut back, 7 bases at V and 3 bases at J, with 10 bases in the middle. CDR3 in DNA: TGTGCCAGCAAAGGACAGAACAATCAGCCCCAGCATTTT. Translating it yields CASKGQNNQPQHF.

V is TRBV27 and J is TRBJ1-5; a weak D match, TRBD1 (5 bases). The V end lost 0 bases, the J end lost 7 bases, and 13 bases lay between the germline ends. Germline CDR1 MNHEY, CDR2 SMNVEV (reference sequence). The CDR3 is 15 residues long. The CDR3 DNA is TGTGCCAGCAGTTTATCCCCCAAAGGGGACCAGCCCCAGCATTTT. Translation: CASSLSPKGDQPQHF.

The genes are TRBV27 and TRBJ1-1; D not resolved. This CDR3 contains 15 residues. Germline CDR1 and CDR2: MNHEY and SMNVEV (reference sequence). Trimming cost V 2 bases and J 0 bases, with 10 bases left between them. CDR3 in amino acids: CASSLGGLLNTEAFF. CDR3 DNA: TGTGCCAGCAGTTTAGGAGGACTTTTGAACACTGAAGCTTTCTTT.

V usage is TRBV7-8 and J usage is TRBJ1-2; a possible D gene is TRBD1 (6 bases). The germline gives CDR1 SGHVS, CDR2 FQNEAQ. The germline V and J ends were trimmed by 5 bases and 2 bases, with 12 bases remaining between them. This CDR3 has 14 residues. The CDR3 DNA reads TGTGCCAGCAGCCGACAGGACGGAAACTATGGCTACACCTTC. This gives the protein CASSRQDGNYGYTF.

The V call is TRBV7-8, the J call TRBJ2-1; 8 positions agree with TRBD1. The CDR3 consists of 13 residues. V was clipped by 3 bases and J by 6 bases; unmatched bases: 1. The germline V gene encodes CDR1 SGHVS and CDR2 FQNEAQ. CDR3 sequence: CASSLDRVNEQFF. DNA of the CDR3: TGTGCCAGCAGCTTGGACAGGGTCAATGAGCAGTTCTTC.

The chain is built from TRBV28 and TRBJ2-7, with 8 bases that match TRBD2. The germline CDR1 and CDR2 sequences are MDHEN and SYDVKM. The junction had 17 bases not matched to a gene; V was cut back by 6 bases and J by 4 bases. This CDR3 is built from 17 residues. The CDR3 DNA is TGTGCCAGCAGCCAACGTCGGGGGGGACTACTCAGTTACGAGCAGTACTTC. This translates into CASSQRRGGLLSYEQYF.

This clone was seen a few times. The chain carries TRBV9 and TRBJ1-2; 7 nucleotides agree with TRBD1. The V gene end was trimmed by 1 base and the J gene end by 4 bases; junction bases not matched to a gene: 7. Germline V CDR1 and CDR2: SGDLS, YYNGEE. CDR3 size: 15 residues. CDR3 sequence: CASSVRDSNFYGYTF. DNA for the CDR3: TGTGCCAGCAGCGTAAGGGACAGCAACTTCTATGGCTACACCTTC.

This chain connects TRBV5-1 to TRBJ1-2; D is undetermined. Germline CDR1 is SGHRS and CDR2 is YFSETQ. The CDR3 is 14 amino acids. Trimming removed 1 base from V and 1 base from J, with 8 bases in between. CDR3 region: CASSLRSFNYGYTF. The CDR3, as DNA: TGCGCCAGCAGCTTGAGGAGTTTTAACTATGGCTACACCTTC.

This clone was recorded once. CDR3 DNA: TGTGCCAGCAGCTTAACAGACCTTGGAACTGAAGCTTTCTTT. This codes for CASSLTDLGTEAFF. V usage is TRBV7-3 and J usage is TRBJ1-1; D is undetermined. CDR3 size: 14 residues. Trimming removed 0 bases from V and 5 bases from J, with 10 bases in between. Germline CDR1 and CDR2: SGHTA and FQGTGA.